Sequencing of this TCR beta chain was carried out in a study of CD8+CD57+ T cells in acquired aplastic anemia (dated by TCRdb to the late 2010s). Background for the entire study: On average, sorted CD4+ and CD8+ cells yielded around 3.1 ug of extracted DNA, with a range of roughly 0.18 to 30 ug. A CD8+CD57+ expansion meant a frequency higher than the mean frequency seen in healthy subjects.

The V end loses 1 base and the J end loses 7 bases, and a stretch of 14 bases separates them. Looking up the germline V gene yields CDR1 SGHTA and CDR2 FQGNSA. The CDR3 spans 14 residues, from the cysteine through the phenylalanine. The CDR3 DNA has 42 bases and is translated from base 1. Expansion of CD8+CD57+ cells had been shown by flow cytometry in the patients chosen for sequencing. Severe acquired aplastic anemia was diagnosed in all patients according to International Study of Aplastic Anemia and Agranulocytosis and Camitta criteria. No patient had received any therapy when blood was sampled. TCR repertoires of sorted CD4+ and CD8+ blood T cells from severe aplastic anemia patients and healthy subjects were deep-sequenced in the study. Patients were enrolled in the USA under clinicaltrials.gov protocols 00001620, 01623167, 00001397, 00071045, 00081523 and 00961064. Ficoll-Paque density gradient centrifugation was used to isolate peripheral blood mononuclear cells. CD4+ and CD8+ T cells were sorted by FACS or magnetic beads before DNA extraction.

Profiling of TCR beta VDJ combinations and CDR3 sequences used genomic DNA as the template. An Illumina HiSeq 2000 was the platform used for TCR repertoire sequencing. The paper's data handling went like this. TRBV/TRBJ rearrangement plots, CDR3 size and DJ length profiles, and Simpson's diversity index were used to evaluate the repertoires. The most abundant DNA sequence in the deep sequencing data was taken as the immunodominant clone. CDR3 amino acid sequences were screened for sharing across subjects and were compared with published repertoires and the VDJdb database. The public reads were run again by TCRdb, first through fastp at Q25 and then through MiXCR, and only productive beta chains were kept. Rows with a matching CDR3 protein are joined into one entry that keeps the most common DNA and genes. Here the V and J calls rest on TCRdb's processing, not on the authors' analysis. A total of approximately 98,000 distinct CDR3 sequences appear in this sample, about 63% of them only once. Of the sample, 55% to 65% is held by the ten largest clones.

Details on this clonotype: This clone's antigen is unknown. No much larger clone exists at a distance of one base, and base qualities are not known.

General conclusions and limits of the study: Roughly 30 CD8+ CDR3 sequences were shared between patients and controls but appeared highly expressed in patients and within their immunodominant clones. Between patients and healthy controls, no significant difference in CD8+ Simpson's diversity was found (P=0.060).

Recombination connected TRBV7-2 to TRBJ2-7; TRBD2 could be the D gene, as 6 bases match. The sample comprised sorted CD4+, CD8+, or CD8+CD57+ T cells (not recorded which) from PBMCs. The sequence was obtained from a human donor with aplastic anemia. For the CDR3, the sequence is CASSLGRELREQYF. The sequence in DNA is TGTGCCAGCAGCTTAGGACGGGAGCTTAGGGAGCAGTACTTC.